These 26 T cell receptor beta chains came from one sample sequenced in a study of immune evolution from preneoplasia to lung adenocarcinoma. Assay used: immunoSEQ multiplex PCR; TCRdb lists only in-frame clones, some missing. The data hold approximately 6,800 clones, with 65% to 85% observed a single time. Sequencing used FFPE adjacent normal lung tissue. Source of these receptors: a person between 65 and 80 years old with lung adenocarcinoma.

This clone showed up just a few times. This chain joins TRBV15 and TRBJ1-4; 8 bases are shared with TRBD1. The CDR3 sequence is 14 residues long. Germline CDR1 LNHNV, CDR2 YYDKDF (reference sequence). V trimming: 8 bases; J trimming: 8 bases; junction bases outside the gene matches: 10. The CDR3: CATVLRGRPEKLFF. The CDR3 DNA sequence: TGTGCCACCGTTCTCAGGGGGCGCCCGGAAAAACTGTTTTTT.

The chain couples TRBV6-4 to TRBJ1-2, with 9 bases identical to TRBD1. J gave up 8 bases and V 6 bases, and 7 bases lay outside the gene matches. Per germline, CDR1 MRHNA and CDR2 SNTAGT. There are 13 residues in the CDR3. The CDR3 sequence is CASSEQGAGGYTF. CDR3 sequence (DNA): TGTGCCAGCAGCGAACAGGGGGCAGGCGGCTACACCTTC.

The table lists this clone with a count of one. The chain recombines TRBV6-6 with TRBJ1-6; possible D gene TRBD1, 5 bases. CDR3 length: 16 residues. The V end was cut by 3 bases, the J end by 1 base, with 10 bases between. In germline, CDR1 is MNHNY, CDR2 SVGAGI (reference sequence). CDR3 nucleotide sequence: TGTGCCAGCAGTTATGGGGGGGTGTCCTATAATTCACCCCTCCACTTT. Translated: CASSYGGVSYNSPLHF.

The chain links TRBV28 to TRBJ1-1; possible D gene TRBD1, 5 bases. Germline loops: CDR1 MDHEN, CDR2 SYDVKM. This CDR3 is 15 amino acids long. V lost 8 bases, J lost 0 bases, and 16 bases lay in between. The DNA of the CDR3 is TGTGCCAGCGGGGGGATAGATTTTATGAACACTGAAGCTTTCTTT. Translation gives CASGGIDFMNTEAFF.

V usage is TRBV7-6 and J usage is TRBJ2-5; 9 bases match TRBD2. The CDR3 spans 16 residues. Germline loops: CDR1 SGHVS, CDR2 FNYEAQ. V shed 4 bases and J 4 bases; nucleotides not matched to a gene: 10. The CDR3 loop is CASSSLRSGGRETQYF. The CDR3 DNA reads TGTGCCAGCAGCTCCCTCCGTAGCGGGGGTAGAGAGACCCAGTACTTC.

This chain uses TRBV5-1 with TRBJ1-4, with D hard to call. CDR1 and CDR2 (germline): SGHRS, YFSETQ. CDR3 length: 11 residues. Between the trimmed V and J ends, which lost 4 bases and 8 bases, there was a span of 6 bases. The CDR3 spells CASSPGEKLFF. The CDR3 coding sequence is TGCGCCAGCAGCCCCGGGGAAAAACTGTTTTTT.

For this clone: Other DNA sequences of this sample code for an identical CDR3. V and J are TRBV14 and TRBJ2-1; 7 positions match TRBD1. This CDR3 region has 16 residues. V lost 3 bases to trimming and J lost 4 bases; unmatched junction nucleotides: 9. Looked up from germline, CDR1 is SGHDN and CDR2 is FVKESK. CDR3 protein: CASSQIRDSLYNEQFF. The CDR3 nucleotides are TGTGCCAGCAGCCAGATACGGGACAGCTTATACAATGAGCAGTTCTTC.

Only a few counts were recorded for this clone. Different DNA sequences within this sample yield the same CDR3. The gene calls are TRBV6-5 and TRBJ1-2, with D unresolved. V gave up 6 bases and J gave up 2 bases, with 10 bases separating them. The CDR3 runs 13 residues. CDR1 is MNHEY and CDR2 is SVGAGI in the germline V gene. CDR3 loop: CASRLDGNYGYTF. The CDR3 DNA sequence: TGTGCCAGCAGATTGGACGGGAACTATGGCTACACCTTC.

This clone was seen just once. The CDR3 DNA follows: TGTGCCAGCAGCTTGAGAGGAGGTTGGAATGAAAAACTGTTTTTT. Residues: CASSLRGGWNEKLFF. The chain has TRBV7-8 and TRBJ1-4; D unclear. Germline CDR1 SGHVS, CDR2 FQNEAQ. The CDR3 has 15 amino acids. Trimming took off 3 bases at V and 5 bases at J, with 13 bases between the two ends.

This clone was detected once. The chain uses TRBV7-8 and TRBJ1-1; TRBD1 matches at 7 bases. CDR3 length: 21 residues. J lost 1 base, V lost 3 bases, and 23 bases had no gene match. Germline lookup yields CDR1 SGHVS and CDR2 FQNEAQ. CDR3 amino acids: CASSFLIRPQGGQKENTEAFF. CDR3 nucleotide sequence: TGTGCCAGCAGCTTTTTGATTCGCCCCCAAGGGGGCCAAAAGGAGAACACTGAAGCTTTCTTT.

The rearrangement joins TRBV5-1 to TRBJ2-1; 10 nucleotides match TRBD2. The CDR3 is made up of 15 amino acids. Trimming cost V 1 base and J 7 bases; bases outside gene matches: 5. Germline V gene lookup returns CDR1 SGHRS and CDR2 YFSETQ. CDR3 sequence: CASSLKSGGANEQFF. CDR3 sequence (DNA): TGCGCCAGCAGCTTGAAGAGCGGGGGGGCGAATGAGCAGTTCTTC. Full variable domain (remainder filled in from reference TRBV5-1 and TRBJ2-1): KAGVTQTPRYLIKTRGQQVTLSCSPISGHRSVSWYQQTPGQGLQFLFEYFSETQRNKGNFPGRFSGRQFSNSRSEMNVSTLELGDSALYLCASSLKSGGANEQFFGPGTRLTVL.

In nucleotides, the CDR3 is TGTGCCTGGAGCGGGGTTAGCTCTGGAAACACCATATATTTT. Its translation: CAWSGVSSGNTIYF. The chain carries TRBV30 and TRBJ1-3; D remains unclear. This CDR3 has 14 residues. Germline values: CDR1 GTSNPN, CDR2 SVGIG (reference sequence). Trimming removed 3 bases from V and 0 bases from J, with 9 bases in between.

The J gene is TRBJ2-3, the V gene TRBV9; D possibly corresponds to TRBD2 (5 bases). Trimming cost V 1 base and J 2 bases, with 14 bases left between them. There are 16 residues in the CDR3. CDR1 is SGDLS, CDR2 YYNGEE, per germline. The CDR3 bases are TGTGCCAGCAGCGTACGTGAGGGTTCCTCCACAGATACGCAGTATTTT. Translating gives CASSVREGSSTDTQYF. The whole variable domain, remainder taken from reference TRBV9 and TRBJ2-3, is DSGVTQTPKHLITATGQRVTLRCSPRSGDLSVYWYQQSLDQGLQFLIQYYNGEERAKGNILERFSAQQFPDLHSELNLSSLELGDSALYFCASSVREGSSTDTQYFGPGTRLTVL.

The J gene is TRBJ2-3, the V gene TRBV18, with unresolved D. The length of the CDR3 is 12 residues. V was pared by 4 bases and J by 3 bases, with 5 bases between. CDR1 and CDR2 (germline): KGHSH, LQKENI. CDR3 in DNA: TGTGCCAGCTCACAGACGACAGATACGCAGTATTTT. It yields the protein CASSQTTDTQYF.

This clone was observed a handful of times. The rearrangement uses TRBV2 and TRBJ1-1; D remains ambiguous. CDR3 length equals 13 residues. Germline-derived CDR1 and CDR2 are SNHLY and FYNNEI. Trimming removed 5 bases from V and 3 bases from J, with 10 bases in between. CDR3 nucleotides: TGTGCCAGCAGTAGTACTCAAGACACTGAAGCTTTCTTT. Protein product: CASSSTQDTEAFF.

This clone was counted once. The V call is TRBV2, the J call TRBJ2-5; D is perhaps TRBD1 (6 bases). This CDR3 region has 14 residues. In germline, CDR1 is SNHLY, CDR2 FYNNEI. Trimming pared 8 bases from V and 0 bases from J, leaving 13 bases between. DNA of the CDR3: TGTGCCAGCCTTTTCGGGACACACCAAGAGACCCAGTACTTC. Protein: CASLFGTHQETQYF.

The V call is TRBV11-2, the J call TRBJ2-7, with D tentatively TRBD2 (5 bases). In germline, CDR1 is SGHAT, CDR2 FQNNGV. The CDR3 covers 12 residues. The V gene lost 1 base and the J gene lost 7 bases, with 8 bases spanning the gap. CDR3 nucleotide sequence: TGTGCCAGCAGCTTAGTGAGAGGGGAGCAGTACTTC. The encoded protein is CASSLVRGEQYF.

V gene TRBV5-4 combines with J gene TRBJ2-5, with 10 bases lining up with TRBD2. Germline values: CDR1 SGHNT, CDR2 YYREEE (reference sequence). V gave up 1 base and J gave up 5 bases; unmatched junction bases: 17. The CDR3 loop spans 19 amino acids. CDR3 nucleotides: TGTGCCAGCAGCTTGCGGGGTGATAGCGGGGGGTCGGGAAGGGAGACCCAGTACTTC. Translation gives CASSLRGDSGGSGRETQYF.

The V gene is TRBV4-1, the J gene TRBJ2-7; tentative D call: TRBD1 (5 bases). Trimming pared 0 bases from V and 3 bases from J, leaving 9 bases between. In germline, CDR1 is MGHRA, CDR2 YSYEKL. This CDR3 is built from 14 residues. The chain's CDR3 is CASSQDRANYEQYF. The CDR3 nucleotides read TGCGCCAGCAGCCAAGACAGGGCCAACTACGAGCAGTACTTC.

The sample holds a few counts of this clone. V gene TRBV10-2 combines with J gene TRBJ1-2; D gene ambiguous. Trimming removed 0 bases at V and 2 bases at J, with 7 bases between. Germline CDR1 reads WSHSY; CDR2 reads SAAADI. The CDR3 sequence is 14 residues long. The DNA of the CDR3 is TGCGCCAGCAGTGAGTCGGGCAGAAACTATGGCTACACCTTC. It translates to CASSESGRNYGYTF.

The chain links TRBV5-1 to TRBJ1-1, with 7 bases lining up with TRBD1. V was clipped by 4 bases and J by 0 bases; unmatched bases: 12. Germline V lookup: CDR1 SGHRS, CDR2 YFSETQ. The CDR3 length is 17 residues. The CDR3 region is CASSPTGQTIMNTEAFF. The DNA for the CDR3 is TGCGCCAGCAGCCCAACGGGACAGACTATCATGAACACTGAAGCTTTCTTT.

The chain recombines TRBV5-6 with TRBJ1-3; D not certain. The CDR3 consists of 14 residues. CDR1 and CDR2 from the germline V gene are SGHDT and YYEEEE. With 2 bases removed from V and 2 bases from J, the gap between germline ends came to 8 bases. The CDR3 is CASSFPGAGNTIYF. The CDR3 DNA is TGTGCCAGCAGCTTTCCGGGTGCTGGAAACACCATATATTTT. Together with reference TRBV5-6 and TRBJ1-3, the CDR3 gives the full variable domain: DAGVTQSPTHLIKTRGQQVTLRCSPKSGHDTVSWYQQALGQGPQFIFQYYEEEERQRGNFPDRFSGHQFPNYSSELNVNALLLGDSALYLCASSFPGAGNTIYFGEGSWLTVV.

This clone came up a few times. The V call is TRBV13, the J call TRBJ1-3; the D is unclear. Germline values: CDR1 PRHDT, CDR2 FYEKMQ (reference sequence). The CDR3 spans 11 residues. CDR3 sequence: CVLSSGNTIYF. CDR3 DNA sequence: TGTGTCCTCTCTTCGGGAAACACCATATATTTT.

In its sample, this clone was seen a few times. The V call is TRBV28, the J call TRBJ1-1; D unclear. V lost 6 bases, J lost 5 bases, and 7 bases lay in between. The CDR3 totals 11 residues. Germline lookup yields CDR1 MDHEN and CDR2 SYDVKM. The CDR3 DNA follows: TGTGCCAGCAGCCCTGATACTGAAGCTTTCTTT. It is translated as CASSPDTEAFF.

In its sample, this clone was seen once. The V gene is TRBV6-5, the J gene TRBJ2-1; D unclear. Germline V gene sequence: CDR1 MNHEY, CDR2 SVGAGI. The ends were cut back, 0 bases at V and 10 bases at J, with 10 bases in the middle. This CDR3 is 13 amino acids long. CDR3 amino acids: CASSYSTGNEQFF. CDR3 nucleotides: TGTGCCAGCAGTTACTCGACCGGCAACGAGCAGTTCTTC.

CDR3 in amino acids: CASSQVGASGLGAFF. The CDR3, as DNA: TGTGCCAGCAGCCAAGTCGGTGCCAGCGGGTTAGGAGCTTTCTTT. The chain couples TRBV14 to TRBJ1-1, with D unresolved. There are 15 residues in the CDR3. V was clipped by 1 base and J by 10 bases, with 19 bases between them. The germline CDR1 and CDR2 sequences are SGHDN and FVKESK.